These T cell receptor beta chains were read from a single sample in a study of shared clonotypes between healthy human individuals. Using immunoSEQ multiplex PCR, the repertoire was profiled, and TCRdb retains in-frame clones only, with some absent. The data show over 2 million clones, roughly 94% seen once. The specimen was naive CD4+ T cells sorted from blood. The receptors were gathered from a man between 18 and 35 years old in good health. Both conserved end residues are part of each CDR3. Fields, in order: J gene, V gene, clone size, D gene, CDR3 DNA, CDR3 protein. A D gene is named only where the DNA matches it firmly. Clone size is shown for a subset of rows, as once, few, many or a class of expanded clone.

J: TRBJ2-7; V: TRBV9; size: -; D: -; DNA: TGTGCCAGCAGCCAGGGGCCGGGACTCCCCTACGAGCAGTACTTC; CDR3: CASSQGPGLPYEQYF
J: TRBJ2-6; V: TRBV18; size: -; D: TRBD1; DNA: TGTGCCAGCTCGCCAACAGGGGGTTCCCTCTCTGGGGCCAACGTCCTGACTTTC; CDR3: CASSPTGGSLSGANVLTF
J: TRBJ2-5; V: TRBV18; size: -; D: TRBD1; DNA: TGTGCCAGCTCACCGGGACAGAAAGAGACCCAGTACTTC; CDR3: CASSPGQKETQYF
J: TRBJ1-1; V: TRBV27; size: -; D: -; DNA: TGTGCCAGCAGTACCATCGACAGTGAAGCTTTCTTT; CDR3: CASSTIDSEAFF
J: TRBJ1-1; V: TRBV18; size: -; D: TRBD1; DNA: TGTGCCAGCTCACCGTGGGACAGGGGTCATAGCACTGAAGCTTTCTTT; CDR3: CASSPWDRGHSTEAFF
J: TRBJ2-6; V: TRBV5-1; size: once; D: -; DNA: TGCGCCAGCAGCTTGGGACAGTACTCTGGGGCCAACGTCCTGACTTTC; CDR3: CASSLGQYSGANVLTF
J: TRBJ1-2; V: TRBV7-9; size: once; D: TRBD1; DNA: TGTGCCAGCAGCCTAAAACAGGGGGCAAACTATGGCTACACCTTC; CDR3: CASSLKQGANYGYTF
J: TRBJ2-1; V: TRBV10-3; size: -; D: -; DNA: TGTGCCATCAGGGCGGGTACCTACAATGAGCAGTTCTTC; CDR3: CAIRAGTYNEQFF
J: TRBJ1-6; V: TRBV6-1; size: -; D: -; DNA: TGTGCCAGCACTGCCGGGGGAGGGAAAAATTCACCCCTCCACTTT; CDR3: CASTAGGGKNSPLHF
J: TRBJ2-1; V: TRBV5-1; size: -; D: TRBD2; DNA: TGCGCCAGCAGCTTCTCCGGACTAGCTGGTGAGCAGTTCTTC; CDR3: CASSFSGLAGEQFF
J: TRBJ1-5; V: TRBV19; size: -; D: -; DNA: TGTGCCAGTAGTATTAGAGGGGACCCGAATCAGCCCCAGCATTTT; CDR3: CASSIRGDPNQPQHF
J: TRBJ1-2; V: TRBV4-2; size: -; D: TRBD1; DNA: TGTGCCAGCAGCCAAGATCCGGCAGGGGGTGGCTACACCTTC; CDR3: CASSQDPAGGGYTF
J: TRBJ1-4; V: TRBV29-1; size: once; D: -; DNA: TGCAGCGCCCGTATGGTGGAAAAACTGTTTTTT; CDR3: CSARMVEKLFF
J: TRBJ2-7; V: TRBV29-1; size: -; D: -; DNA: TGCAGCGTTGGGGGGCAGGTCTCCTACGAGCAGTACTTC; CDR3: CSVGGQVSYEQYF
J: TRBJ2-7; V: TRBV6-1; size: once; D: TRBD2; DNA: TGTGCCAGCAGTGTGGCGGGGGACTCCTACGAGCAGTACTTC; CDR3: CASSVAGDSYEQYF
J: TRBJ2-7; V: TRBV29-1; size: -; D: -; DNA: TGCAGCGTTGAACGCAGGGGTCCACCCTACGAGCAGTACTTC; CDR3: CSVERRGPPYEQYF
J: TRBJ1-4; V: TRBV6-5; size: -; D: TRBD1; DNA: TGTGCCAGCGGAGGGGGCAGGGAGGTTGAAAAACTGTTTTTT; CDR3: CASGGGREVEKLFF
J: TRBJ1-2; V: TRBV7-2; size: -; D: -; DNA: TGTGCCAGCAGCACTGGCCCCGGCCGGGAGGGCTACACCTTC; CDR3: CASSTGPGREGYTF
J: TRBJ2-5; V: TRBV4-1; size: -; D: TRBD1; DNA: TGCGCCAGCAGCCACGCCGGACAGGGGGAAGAGACCCAGTACTTC; CDR3: CASSHAGQGEETQYF
J: TRBJ2-7; V: TRBV7-9; size: -; D: -; DNA: TGTGCCAGCAGCTTAGTTGGGCCAGGCGGAAAGAACGAGCAGTACTTC; CDR3: CASSLVGPGGKNEQYF
J: TRBJ1-5; V: TRBV6-1; size: -; D: -; DNA: TGTGCCAGCAGTGAAGCATGGCAGGATGGCCAGCCCCAGCATTTT; CDR3: CASSEAWQDGQPQHF
J: TRBJ2-2; V: TRBV5-1; size: -; D: -; DNA: TGCGCCAGCAGCTTGGAGGGTAGCTCGAGCACCGGGGAGCTGTTTTTT; CDR3: CASSLEGSSSTGELFF
J: TRBJ1-5; V: TRBV19; size: -; D: -; DNA: TGTGCCAGTAGCACAGCGCATAGCAATCAGCCCCAGCATTTT; CDR3: CASSTAHSNQPQHF
J: TRBJ2-7; V: TRBV27; size: -; D: -; DNA: TGTGCCAGCAGTTTTGAGAGACCAGCCCACGAGCAGTACTTC; CDR3: CASSFERPAHEQYF
J: TRBJ2-7; V: TRBV9; size: -; D: TRBD1; DNA: TGTGCCAGCAGCAACCGGGACAGGGGAAACGAGCAGTACTTC; CDR3: CASSNRDRGNEQYF
J: TRBJ1-4; V: TRBV5-8; size: -; D: TRBD1; DNA: TGTGCCAGCAGCCGGGACAGTGATACCAGGGGGAATGAAAAACTGTTTTTT; CDR3: CASSRDSDTRGNEKLFF
J: TRBJ2-1; V: TRBV25-1; size: -; D: -; DNA: TGTGCCAGCAGTGAAGAGGGCAGGGGATCCTACAATGAGCAGTTCTTC; CDR3: CASSEEGRGSYNEQFF
J: TRBJ1-5; V: TRBV4-1; size: few; D: -; DNA: TGCGCCAGCAGCCAAGAGGGATCGCGGCAGCCCCAGCATTTT; CDR3: CASSQEGSRQPQHF
J: TRBJ2-1; V: TRBV19; size: -; D: -; DNA: TGTGCCAGTAGTACTCGGGAGTTCTCTCGCAATGAGCAGTTCTTC; CDR3: CASSTREFSRNEQFF
J: TRBJ1-3; V: TRBV6-1; size: -; D: TRBD1; DNA: TGTGCCAGCAGAGCCGGGACAGGGGTTAACACCATATATTTT; CDR3: CASRAGTGVNTIYF
J: TRBJ1-2; V: TRBV6-5; size: -; D: TRBD1; DNA: TGTGCCAGCAGTTCTCTCGACAGGGGCGGCGGCTACACCTTC; CDR3: CASSSLDRGGGYTF
J: TRBJ2-3; V: TRBV9; size: once; D: -; DNA: TGTGCCAGCAGCGTAGACCCCGTGGGGGGCACAGATACGCAGTATTTT; CDR3: CASSVDPVGGTDTQYF
J: TRBJ1-2; V: TRBV10-3; size: -; D: -; DNA: TGTGCCATCAGTGAGTTGGCAGAGGTTTATGGCTACACCTTC; CDR3: CAISELAEVYGYTF
J: TRBJ1-4; V: TRBV18; size: -; D: -; DNA: TGTGCCAGCTCACCCGGGACAACTAATGAAAAACTGTTTTTT; CDR3: CASSPGTTNEKLFF
J: TRBJ2-1; V: TRBV30; size: -; D: -; DNA: TGTGCCTGGAGTAACTGGGACCCCTACAATGAGCAGTTCTTC; CDR3: CAWSNWDPYNEQFF
J: TRBJ2-1; V: TRBV29-1; size: once; D: TRBD2; DNA: TGCAGCGTTGAGGCGGTAGCGGGAGGGTTCCATGAGCAGTTCTTC; CDR3: CSVEAVAGGFHEQFF
J: TRBJ2-5; V: TRBV5-6; size: -; D: -; DNA: TGTGCCAGCAGCTTGGTCAGCCAAGAGACCCAGTACTTC; CDR3: CASSLVSQETQYF